This T cell receptor (beta chain) was captured in a study of T cells expressing NK-cell markers (dated by TCRdb to about 2020). Concerning the study at large: TCR beta-chain repertoires were profiled in sorted CD3+CD56+NKG2C+, CD3+CD56+NKG2C- and CD3+CD56-NKG2C+ T-cell subsets from eight donors. Seven of the eight sequenced donors were HCMV-seropositive and one was HCMV-seronegative. All eight donors whose samples were sequenced were randomly selected healthy volunteers, three of them men and five women. The libraries were sequenced on Illumina HiSeq 2000/2500, MiSeq or NextSeq, producing 2 x 150 bp reads. On the study overall, not on this receptor specifically: It remained unclear whether the expanded NKG2C-expressing T cell clones were specific for HCMV antigens. Those dominant clonotypes were again the most abundant among CD3+CD56-NKG2C+ cells in several donors, at about 28.3-60.1%. In six donors, the dominant CD3+CD56+NKG2C+ clonotypes were among the top 10 CD8+ clonotypes and accounted for about 1.0-7.5% of CD8+ T cells.

CDR1 and CDR2 are drawn from the germline V gene: KGHDR, SFDVKD. Reading from cysteine to phenylalanine, the CDR3 counts 15 amino acids. The coding DNA is unavailable. These reads were obtained on an Illumina HiSeq 2000. TCR beta cDNA libraries were made by 5'RACE template switching that added a universal primer site and unique molecular identifiers. cDNA synthesis was primed from the TCR beta constant segment, followed by two successive PCR amplification steps. The paper's data handling went like this. MIGEC handled demultiplexing of the reads and grouping by UMI, while MiTCR was used to assemble and quantify clonotypes. Only TCR cDNA sequences supported by at least two reads were kept to exclude erroneous sequences. Downstream repertoire analysis used the tcR package, and clonotypes were matched across fractions by CDR3 nucleotide sequence plus V segment. VDJmatch was used to annotate antigen specificity against VDJdb, with one amino acid substitution in CDR3 permitted. TCRdb reprocessed the reads, so every CDR3 protein sequence counts as one entry and DNA is not shown. None of the V and J calls come from the authors' own analysis; TCRdb made them. The sample table records 500,000 to 600,000 distinct CDR3 sequences. The ten largest clonotypes hold around 3.3% of the sample.

On this clonotype: The target of this receptor is not known.

HCMV-specific IgG was detected in serum with a commercial ELISA kit to determine HCMV serostatus. Ficoll density gradient centrifugation was used to isolate peripheral blood mononuclear cells from blood. The rearrangement joined TRBV24-1 to TRBJ2-1; the D call from TCRdb, TRBD2, cannot be confirmed without DNA. Source material: blood T cells: a sorted CD56 or NKG2C T cell subset, CD4+ or CD8+ T cells, or bulk PBMC T cells (not recorded which). This TCR was recovered from a man between 18 and 35 years old in good health. Donor details come from another sample of the same person, matched by shared clones. The CDR3 protein: CATSALAGSLNEQFF.